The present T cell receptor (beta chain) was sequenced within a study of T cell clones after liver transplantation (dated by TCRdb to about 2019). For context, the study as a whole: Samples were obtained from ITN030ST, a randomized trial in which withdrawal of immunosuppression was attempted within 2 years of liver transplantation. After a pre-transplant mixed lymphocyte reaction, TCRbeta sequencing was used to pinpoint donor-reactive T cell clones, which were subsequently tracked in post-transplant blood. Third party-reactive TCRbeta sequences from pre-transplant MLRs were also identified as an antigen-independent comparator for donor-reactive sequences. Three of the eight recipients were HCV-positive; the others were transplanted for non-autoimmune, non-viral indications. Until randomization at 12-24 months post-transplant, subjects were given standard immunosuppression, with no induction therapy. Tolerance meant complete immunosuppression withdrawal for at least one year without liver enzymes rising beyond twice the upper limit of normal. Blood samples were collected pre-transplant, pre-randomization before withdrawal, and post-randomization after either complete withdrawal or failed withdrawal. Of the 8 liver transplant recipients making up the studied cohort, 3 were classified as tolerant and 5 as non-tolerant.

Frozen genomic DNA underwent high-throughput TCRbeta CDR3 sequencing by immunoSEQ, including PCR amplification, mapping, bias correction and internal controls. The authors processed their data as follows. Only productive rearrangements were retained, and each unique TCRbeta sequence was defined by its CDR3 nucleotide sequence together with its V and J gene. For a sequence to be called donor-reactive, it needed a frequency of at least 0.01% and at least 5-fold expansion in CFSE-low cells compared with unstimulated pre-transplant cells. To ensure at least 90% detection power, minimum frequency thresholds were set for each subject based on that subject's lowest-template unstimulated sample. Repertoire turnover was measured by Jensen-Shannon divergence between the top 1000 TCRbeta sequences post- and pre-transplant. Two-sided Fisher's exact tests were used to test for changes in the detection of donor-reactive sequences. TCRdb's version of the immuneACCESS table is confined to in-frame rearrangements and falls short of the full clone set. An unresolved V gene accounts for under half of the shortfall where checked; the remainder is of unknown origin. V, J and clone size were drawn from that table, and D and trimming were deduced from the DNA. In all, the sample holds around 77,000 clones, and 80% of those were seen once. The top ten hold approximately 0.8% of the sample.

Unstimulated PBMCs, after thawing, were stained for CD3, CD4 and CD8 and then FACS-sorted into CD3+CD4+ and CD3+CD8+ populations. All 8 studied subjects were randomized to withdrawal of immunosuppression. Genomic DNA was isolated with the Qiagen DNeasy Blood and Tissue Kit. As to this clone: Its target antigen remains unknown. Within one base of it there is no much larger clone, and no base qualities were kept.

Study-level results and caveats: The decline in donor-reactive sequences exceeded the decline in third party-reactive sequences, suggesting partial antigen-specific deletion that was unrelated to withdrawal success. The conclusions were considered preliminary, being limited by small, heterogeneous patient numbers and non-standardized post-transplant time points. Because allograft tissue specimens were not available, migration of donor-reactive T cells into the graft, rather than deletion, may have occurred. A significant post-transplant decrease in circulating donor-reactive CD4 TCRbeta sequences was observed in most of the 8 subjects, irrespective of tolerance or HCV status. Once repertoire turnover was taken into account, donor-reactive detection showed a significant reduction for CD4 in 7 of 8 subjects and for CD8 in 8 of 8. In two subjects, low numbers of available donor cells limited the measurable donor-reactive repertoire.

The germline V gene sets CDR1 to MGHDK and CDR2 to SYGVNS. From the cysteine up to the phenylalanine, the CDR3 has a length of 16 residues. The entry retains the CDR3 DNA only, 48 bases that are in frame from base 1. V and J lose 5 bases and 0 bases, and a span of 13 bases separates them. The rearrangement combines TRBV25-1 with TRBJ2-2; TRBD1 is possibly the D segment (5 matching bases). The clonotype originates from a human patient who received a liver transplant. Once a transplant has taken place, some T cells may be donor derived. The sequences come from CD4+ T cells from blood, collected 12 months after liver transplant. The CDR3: CASSFDSHSNTGELFF. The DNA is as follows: TGTGCCAGCAGTTTCGACAGCCATTCGAACACCGGGGAGCTGTTTTTT.